The 24 T cell receptor beta chains presented below share a single source sample, sequenced in a study of memory CD4+ T cells and cytomegalovirus serostatus. Sequencing was performed with immunoSEQ multiplex PCR; in TCRdb, only in-frame clones are kept and a portion is missing. The sample includes around 38,000 clones, around 78% of them seen just once. Single viable CD3+CD4+CD8-CD45RO+ cells were sorted as the memory CD4+ T cells. Sequenced material: memory CD4+ T cells from blood. These receptor sequences come from an adult in good health and CMV-seronegative.

This clone has only a few counts. The rearrangement links TRBV7-9 to TRBJ1-2; weak D call: TRBD1 (5 bases). CDR1 is SEHNR, CDR2 FQNEAQ, per germline (reference sequence). The CDR3 sequence is 13 residues long. Trimming took 7 bases from V and 7 from J, leaving 16 bases between them. The DNA for the CDR3 is TGTGCCAGCACCCTGGGGGATAAGGCTGGCTACACCTTC. Translated, it gives CASTLGDKAGYTF.

The chain couples TRBV30 to TRBJ2-2; 8 nucleotides line up with TRBD2. Trimming took 2 bases from V and 1 from J; bases not matched to a gene: 3. Germline V CDR1 and CDR2: GTSNPN, SVGIG (reference sequence). The CDR3 is made up of 15 amino acids. The CDR3 here is CAWSRLAMNTGELFF. In nucleotides, the CDR3 is TGTGCCTGGAGTCGACTAGCGATGAACACCGGGGAGCTGTTTTTT.

CDR3 loop: CASSWTGMNTEAFF. CDR3 nucleotides: TGTGCCAGCAGCTGGACAGGGATGAACACTGAAGCTTTCTTT. The chain carries TRBV2 and TRBJ1-1; the match to TRBD1 covers 8 bases. CDR1 is SNHLY, CDR2 FYNNEI, per germline. V was pared by 6 bases and J by 0 bases, with 3 bases of the junction left unmatched. The length of the CDR3 is 14 residues. Supplemented by reference TRBV2 and TRBJ1-1, the full variable domain reads EPEVTQTPSHQVTQMGQEVILRCVPISNHLYFYWYRQILGQKVEFLVSFYNNEISEKSEIFDDQFSVERPDGSNFTLKIRSTKLEDSAMYFCASSWTGMNTEAFFGQGTRLTVV.

The chain links TRBV7-9 to TRBJ1-2; a weak D match, TRBD1 (5 bases). This CDR3 is 14 amino acids long. Trimming took off 8 bases at V and 0 bases at J, with 13 bases between the two ends. The germline V gene has CDR1 SEHNR and CDR2 FQNEAQ (reference sequence). CDR3 in amino acids: CASGGTMTNYGYTF. The CDR3 DNA reads TGTGCCAGCGGGGGAACAATGACTAACTATGGCTACACCTTC.

The V and J genes are TRBV11-2 and TRBJ1-1, with D hard to call. V was shortened by 5 bases and J by 1 base, with 8 bases between the two germline ends. Germline V gene lookup returns CDR1 SGHAT and CDR2 FQNNGV. This CDR3 region has 13 residues. CDR3 region: CASSLYKNTEAFF. The DNA of the CDR3 is TGTGCCAGCAGCCTATACAAGAACACTGAAGCTTTCTTT.

The gene calls are TRBV11-2 and TRBJ2-3; TRBD2 matches at 9 bases. Germline V gene sequence: CDR1 SGHAT, CDR2 FQNNGV. Losses at the gene ends were 5 bases for V and 4 bases for J; bases not matched to a gene: 7. The CDR3 spans 15 residues. In DNA, the CDR3 is TGTGCCAGCAGCATGCGGGAGGGCGGTGCAGATACGCAGTATTTT. Protein: CASSMREGGADTQYF.

The chain employs TRBV7-2 and TRBJ1-2; 7 nucleotides align to TRBD1. The J segment lost 5 bases and the V segment lost 5 bases, leaving 8 bases of the junction unmatched. The CDR3 runs 14 residues. The germline V gene encodes CDR1 SGHTA and CDR2 FQGNSA. Written as DNA, the CDR3 is TGTGCCAGCAGCCCCTCAGGGGGGGGGTATGGCTACACCTTC. Its translation: CASSPSGGGYGYTF.

This chain's CDR3 is CASSMWRNSGNTIYF. In DNA form, the CDR3 reads TGTGCCAGTAGTATGTGGCGGAACTCTGGAAACACCATATATTTT. The chain combines TRBV19 with TRBJ1-3; no definite D call. This CDR3 has 15 amino acids. The ends were cut back, 3 bases at V and 0 bases at J, with 9 bases in the middle. Germline-derived CDR1 and CDR2 are LNHDA and SQIVND (reference sequence).

The J gene is TRBJ1-4, the V gene TRBV5-4; D gene unclear. Trimming stripped 5 bases from V and 3 bases from J, with 17 bases between. Germline CDR1 reads SGHNT; CDR2 reads YYREEE (reference sequence). The CDR3 has 16 amino acids. In nucleotides, the CDR3 is TGTGCCAGCAGTCGGGCGGTCAGCGGAGCTAATGAAAAACTGTTTTTT. Translated: CASSRAVSGANEKLFF.

The chain's CDR3 is CASSLAGGIGSQYF. In nucleotides, the CDR3 is TGTGCCAGCAGTTTGGCAGGGGGCATCGGGTCGCAGTATTTT. The chain employs TRBV28 and TRBJ2-3; TRBD1 matches at 8 bases. The ends lost 3 bases at V and 10 bases at J; junction bases unmatched: 9. The CDR3 runs 14 residues. CDR1 is MDHEN, CDR2 SYDVKM, per germline.

This rearrangement joins TRBV5-1 to TRBJ2-5; D is tentatively TRBD1 or TRBD2 (5 bases each). Germline assignment: CDR1 SGHRS and CDR2 YFSETQ. Trimming took off 7 bases at V and 5 bases at J, with 18 bases between the two ends. The CDR3 loop spans 14 amino acids. CDR3: CASWGPGRDETQYF. The CDR3 DNA follows: TGCGCCAGCTGGGGACCCGGGCGTGACGAGACCCAGTACTTC.

CDR3 region: CAWSGGSYQETQYF. Written as DNA, the CDR3 is TGTGCCTGGAGTGGGGGTTCGTACCAAGAGACCCAGTACTTC. The chain carries TRBV30 and TRBJ2-5; no clear D gene. Looked up from germline, CDR1 is GTSNPN and CDR2 is SVGIG (reference sequence). Deletions cut 1 base from V and 0 bases from J, with 9 bases between. This CDR3 region has 14 residues.

The chain uses TRBV29-1 and TRBJ2-7; possibly TRBD1 or TRBD2 for D (5 bases each). Germline V CDR1 and CDR2: SQVTM, ANQGSEA. V lost 0 bases and J 3 bases, leaving 15 bases between the germline ends. The CDR3 covers 15 residues. CDR3 DNA: TGCAGCGTTGAAGATGACGGGGCCCCAGGCTACGAGCAGTACTTC. Translated, it gives CSVEDDGAPGYEQYF.

The gene calls are TRBV2 and TRBJ2-7, with D possibly TRBD2 on 6 matching bases. The CDR3 contains 12 residues. V lost 6 bases and J lost 3, with 9 bases in between. Germline V CDR1 and CDR2: SNHLY, FYNNEI. The CDR3 is CASRLAGYEQYF. CDR3 in DNA: TGTGCCAGCAGACTAGCAGGCTACGAGCAGTACTTC.

V gene TRBV18 combines with J gene TRBJ1-1; D might be TRBD1 (5 bases). CDR3 size: 13 residues. CDR1 and CDR2 (germline): KGHSH, LQKENI. Trimming cost V 5 bases and J 4 bases, with 11 bases left between them. In nucleotides, the CDR3 is TGTGCCAGCTCAGCGGGACCTGCCACTGAAGCTTTCTTT. This sequence encodes CASSAGPATEAFF.

The chain recombines TRBV15 with TRBJ1-3, with D uncertain. The V gene's germline CDR1 is LNHNV and CDR2 YYDKDF (reference sequence). This CDR3 spans 15 amino acids. Trimming removed 0 bases from V and 4 bases from J, with 10 bases in between. This CDR3 reads CATSRDQAEGNTIYF. The CDR3 nucleotides are TGTGCCACCAGCAGAGATCAGGCAGAAGGAAACACCATATATTTT.

V is TRBV9 and J is TRBJ2-3, with D perhaps matching TRBD2 (6 bases). Per the germline V gene, CDR1 is SGDLS and CDR2 is YYNGEE. Trimming cost V 1 base and J 0 bases, with 12 bases left between them. This CDR3 comprises 16 residues. The CDR3, as DNA: TGTGCCAGCAGCGTAACTTGGACTACTAGCACAGATACGCAGTATTTT. Residues: CASSVTWTTSTDTQYF. Full variable domain (remainder filled in from reference TRBV9 and TRBJ2-3): DSGVTQTPKHLITATGQRVTLRCSPRSGDLSVYWYQQSLDQGLQFLIQYYNGEERAKGNILERFSAQQFPDLHSELNLSSLELGDSALYFCASSVTWTTSTDTQYFGPGTRLTVL.

The V call is TRBV9, the J call TRBJ2-3; D not certain. Germline V gives CDR1 SGDLS, CDR2 YYNGEE. The CDR3 sequence is 15 residues long. V lost 2 bases and J 5 bases, leaving 15 bases between the germline ends. This CDR3 is CASSVSLDQEDTQYF. The CDR3 DNA sequence: TGTGCCAGCAGCGTTAGTCTGGACCAGGAAGATACGCAGTATTTT.

This rearrangement joins TRBV9 to TRBJ2-2; TRBD2 aligns across 11 bases. Trimming took 0 bases from V and 0 from J; bases not matched to a gene: 4. The CDR3 consists of 18 residues. CDR1 and CDR2 from the germline V gene are SGDLS and YYNGEE. The CDR3 DNA sequence: TGTGCCAGCAGCGTAGCTAGCGGGAGGACCCCGAACACCGGGGAGCTGTTTTTT. It encodes CASSVASGRTPNTGELFF.

In its sample, this clone ranks as medium-sized. The chain employs TRBV4-1 and TRBJ2-2, with D unresolved. Germline CDR1 MGHRA, CDR2 YSYEKL. CDR3 size: 17 residues. Trimming removed 3 bases from V and 4 bases from J, with 18 bases in between. In nucleotides, the CDR3 is TGCGCCAGCAGCCAGCTTGACATGGGGTTTGCCACCGGGGAGCTGTTTTTT. Its protein is CASSQLDMGFATGELFF.

This chain connects TRBV21-1 to TRBJ1-5; no DNA check was done on the table's D call, TRBD1. TRBV21-1 is flagged as a pseudogene. The CDR3 length is 17 residues. CDR3 DNA: TGTGCCAGCAGCACTTACAGGAATCTTAAGATCAATCAGCCCCAGCATTTT. Translating gives CASSTYRNLKINQPQHF.

The chain employs TRBV11-1 and TRBJ1-3; tentative D call: TRBD1 (6 bases). The CDR3 is 15 amino acids. The germline CDR1 and CDR2 sequences are SGHAT and FQDESV (reference sequence). Trimming took off 6 bases at V and 1 base at J, with 13 bases between the two ends. The CDR3 nucleotides read TGTGCCAGCAGTTTTGGACAGCTATCTGGAAACACCATATATTTT. Amino acids: CASSFGQLSGNTIYF.

This chain joins TRBV18 and TRBJ2-2; tentative D call: TRBD2 (5 bases). Trimming stripped 3 bases from V and 6 bases from J, with 17 bases between. This CDR3 spans 16 amino acids. CDR1 is KGHSH and CDR2 is LQKENI in the germline V gene. The CDR3 nucleotides read TGTGCCAGCTCACCCGGAGGACTTAATCTTCCCGGGGAGCTGTTTTTT. This codes for CASSPGGLNLPGELFF. Combining the CDR3 with reference TRBV18 and TRBJ2-2 gives the whole variable domain NAGVMQNPRHLVRRRGQEARLRCSPMKGHSHVYWYRQLPEEGLKFMVYLQKENIIDESGMPKERFSAEFPKEGPSILRIQQVVRGDSAAYFCASSPGGLNLPGELFFGEGSRLTVL.

This clone came up once. V gene TRBV28 combines with J gene TRBJ1-5; unclear D gene. Germline CDR1 reads MDHEN; CDR2 reads SYDVKM. CDR3 length equals 13 residues. CDR3 amino acids: CATQPSLHQPQHF. The CDR3 bases are TGTGCGACTCAGCCTTCCTTGCATCAGCCCCAGCATTTT.